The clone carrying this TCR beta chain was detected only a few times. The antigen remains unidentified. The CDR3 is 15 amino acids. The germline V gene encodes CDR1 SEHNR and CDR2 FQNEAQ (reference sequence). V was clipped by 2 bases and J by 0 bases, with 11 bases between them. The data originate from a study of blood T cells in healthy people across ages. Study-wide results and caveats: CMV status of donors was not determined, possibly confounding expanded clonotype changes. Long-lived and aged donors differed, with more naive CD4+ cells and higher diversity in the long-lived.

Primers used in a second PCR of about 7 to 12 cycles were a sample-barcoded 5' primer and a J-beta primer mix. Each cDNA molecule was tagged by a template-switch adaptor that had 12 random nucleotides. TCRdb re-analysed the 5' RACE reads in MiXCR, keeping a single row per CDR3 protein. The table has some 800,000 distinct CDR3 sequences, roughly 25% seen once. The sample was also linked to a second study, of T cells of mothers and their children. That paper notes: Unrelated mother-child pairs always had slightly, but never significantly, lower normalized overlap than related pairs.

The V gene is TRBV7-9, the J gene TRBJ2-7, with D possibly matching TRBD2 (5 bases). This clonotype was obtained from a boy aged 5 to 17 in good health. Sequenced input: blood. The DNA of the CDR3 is TGTGCCAGCAGCTTACAGGAGGCGAGCTCCTACGAGCAGTACTTC. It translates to CASSLQEASSYEQYF.